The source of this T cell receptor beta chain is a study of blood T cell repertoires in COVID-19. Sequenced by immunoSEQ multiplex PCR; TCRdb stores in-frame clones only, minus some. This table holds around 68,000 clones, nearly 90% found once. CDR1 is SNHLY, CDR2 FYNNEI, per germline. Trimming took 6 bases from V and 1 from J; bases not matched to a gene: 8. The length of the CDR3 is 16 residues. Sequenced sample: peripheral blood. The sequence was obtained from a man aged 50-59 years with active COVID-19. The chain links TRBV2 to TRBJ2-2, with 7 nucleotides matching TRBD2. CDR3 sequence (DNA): TGTGCCAGCAGATCGGCGGGGGACCTGAACACCGGGGAGCTGTTTTTT. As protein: CASRSAGDLNTGELFF.